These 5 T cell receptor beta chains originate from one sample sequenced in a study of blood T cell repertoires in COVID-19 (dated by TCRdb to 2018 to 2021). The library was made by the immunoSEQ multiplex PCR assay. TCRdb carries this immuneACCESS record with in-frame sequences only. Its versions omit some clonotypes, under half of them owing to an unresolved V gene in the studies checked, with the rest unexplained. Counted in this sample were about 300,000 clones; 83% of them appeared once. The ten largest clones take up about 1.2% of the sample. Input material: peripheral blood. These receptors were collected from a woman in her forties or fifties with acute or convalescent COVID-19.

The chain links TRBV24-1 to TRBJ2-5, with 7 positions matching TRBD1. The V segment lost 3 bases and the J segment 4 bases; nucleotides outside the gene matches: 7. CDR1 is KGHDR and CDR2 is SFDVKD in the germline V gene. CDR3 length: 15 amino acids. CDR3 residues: CATSDQTGFGETQYF. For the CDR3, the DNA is TGTGCCACCAGTGATCAGACAGGGTTTGGAGAGACCCAGTACTTC.

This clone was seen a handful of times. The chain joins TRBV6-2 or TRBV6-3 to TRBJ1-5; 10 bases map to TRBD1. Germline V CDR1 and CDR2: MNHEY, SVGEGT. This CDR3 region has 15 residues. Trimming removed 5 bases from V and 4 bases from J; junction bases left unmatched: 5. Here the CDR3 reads CASSPGTGENQPQHF. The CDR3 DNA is TGTGCCAGCAGTCCAGGGACAGGGGAGAATCAGCCCCAGCATTTT.

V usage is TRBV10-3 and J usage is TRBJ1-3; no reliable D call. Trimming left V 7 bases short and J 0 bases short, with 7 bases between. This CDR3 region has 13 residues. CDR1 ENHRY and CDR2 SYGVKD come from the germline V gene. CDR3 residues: CAIKGDSGNTIYF. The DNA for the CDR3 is TGTGCCATCAAGGGAGACTCTGGAAACACCATATATTTT.

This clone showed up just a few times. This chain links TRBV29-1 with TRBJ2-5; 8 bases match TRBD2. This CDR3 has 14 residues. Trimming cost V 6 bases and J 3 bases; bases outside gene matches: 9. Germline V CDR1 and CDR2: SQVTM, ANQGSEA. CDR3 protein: CSVGPGTRKETQYF. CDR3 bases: TGCAGCGTCGGCCCCGGGACTAGGAAAGAGACCCAGTACTTC.

This chain's CDR3 is CASSYRGNTEAFF. The CDR3 bases are TGTGCCAGCAGTTACCGGGGAAACACTGAAGCTTTCTTT. This sequence joins TRBV6-2 or TRBV6-3 and TRBJ1-1; unclear D gene. In germline, CDR1 is MNHEY, CDR2 SVGEGT. V lost 2 bases to trimming and J lost 2 bases, with 6 bases between them. The CDR3 contains 13 residues.